The subject of this entry is one T cell receptor beta chain. Its target is not known. The data were taken from a study of cytomegalovirus exposure and HLA in healthy donors. Study overall: An early release of data contained about 85 million unique TCRs, which came from HLA-typed donors. Study-level results: It has been reported that TCR beta sequences accurately predicted the HLA-A and HLA-B alleles of most subjects. Researchers reported in a later analysis that common viral pathogens appeared linked to several top clusters. Later genetic work tied a missense DCLRE1C variant to beta-chain V and J trimming.

13 Jbeta primers and 60 Vbeta primers were used for the PCR. Method: immunoSEQ multiplex PCR; TCRdb's copy keeps in-frame clones and lacks some. This sample carries around 70,000 clones, about 78% of them seen once, and the ten largest clones take approximately 8.9%. The germline V gene encodes CDR1 MNHEY and CDR2 SMNVEV (reference sequence). This CDR3 is built from 16 residues. The V end was cut by 6 bases, the J end by 2 bases, with 20 bases between. The J gene is TRBJ2-7, the V gene TRBV27; D might be TRBD2 (7 bases). The TCR comes from a woman in her thirties or forties in good health and CMV-seropositive. Sequences were obtained from PBMCs. CDR3 residues: CASSKGGGSDPYEQYF. Here the CDR3 DNA reads TGTGCCAGCAGCAAGGGGGGGGGCAGTGACCCCTACGAGCAGTACTTC.